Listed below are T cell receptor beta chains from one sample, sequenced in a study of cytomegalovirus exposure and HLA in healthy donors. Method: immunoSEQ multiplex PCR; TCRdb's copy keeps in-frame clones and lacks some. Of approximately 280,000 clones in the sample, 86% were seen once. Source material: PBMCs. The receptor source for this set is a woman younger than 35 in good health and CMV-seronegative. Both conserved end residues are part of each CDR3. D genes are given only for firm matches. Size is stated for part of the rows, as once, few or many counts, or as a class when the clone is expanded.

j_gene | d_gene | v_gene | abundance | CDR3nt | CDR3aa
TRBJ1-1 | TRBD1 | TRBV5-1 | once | TGCGCCAGCAGCTTACGTCCCCGGACAGGGCCATTTGATGAAGCTTTCTTT | CASSLRPRTGPFDEAFF
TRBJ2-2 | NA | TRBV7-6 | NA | TGTGCCAGCAGCTTAGTGGGGGAGGCTTTCACCGGGGAGCTGTTTTTT | CASSLVGEAFTGELFF
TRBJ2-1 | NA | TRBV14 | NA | TGTGCCAGCAGCCAAGCGGACGGGATCTACAATGAGCAGTTCTTC | CASSQADGIYNEQFF
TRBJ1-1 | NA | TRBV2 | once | TGTGCCAGCCGCCAGGGAGGACAGAACACTGAAGCTTTCTTT | CASRQGGQNTEAFF
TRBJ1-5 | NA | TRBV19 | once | TGTGCCACCGCTGACGGGGGGGCTTGGAATCAGCCCCAGCATTTT | CATADGGAWNQPQHF
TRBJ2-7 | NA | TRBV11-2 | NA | TGTGCCAGCAGCCTCTTCGGGGAGACCTACGAGCAGTACTTC | CASSLFGETYEQYF
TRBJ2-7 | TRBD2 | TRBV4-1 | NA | TGCGCCAGCAGCCAAGATGAGCTAGCGGGAGCGGAATTAGTCTACGAGCAGTACTTC | CASSQDELAGAELVYEQYF
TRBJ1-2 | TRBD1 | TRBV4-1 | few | TGCGCCAGCAGCCAAGTCCCGTTGGGACAGATGAACTATGGCTACACCTTC | CASSQVPLGQMNYGYTF
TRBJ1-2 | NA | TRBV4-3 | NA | TGCGCCAGCAGCCAAGAAGGGAGGGGTGGCTACACCTTC | CASSQEGRGGYTF
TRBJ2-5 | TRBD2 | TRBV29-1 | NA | TGCAGCGTTGCCGAGGCGGGAGTAGTGGAGACCCAGTACTTC | CSVAEAGVVETQYF
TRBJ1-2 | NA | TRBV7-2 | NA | TGTGCCAGCAGCTTAGTTCCTGGGCAGAAGAAGTATGGCTACACCTTC | CASSLVPGQKKYGYTF
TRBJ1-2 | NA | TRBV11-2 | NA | TGTGCCAGCAGCTTGCGGACAGCCAACTACACCTTC | CASSLRTANYTF
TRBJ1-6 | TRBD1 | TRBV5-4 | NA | TGTGCCAGCAGCTCACAGGGGCGCGCGGCTAATTCACCCCTCCACTTT | CASSSQGRAANSPLHF
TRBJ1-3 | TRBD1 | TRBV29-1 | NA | TGCAGCGTCGGACAGGGCTTCCTGAGCTCTGGAAACACCATATATTTT | CSVGQGFLSSGNTIYF
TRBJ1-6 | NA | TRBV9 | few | TGTGCCAGCAGCGTAGGCGGGTATAATTCACCCCTCCACTTT | CASSVGGYNSPLHF
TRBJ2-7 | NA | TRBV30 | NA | TGTGCCTGGAGTGTCGGACACCTGTACGAGCAGTACTTC | CAWSVGHLYEQYF
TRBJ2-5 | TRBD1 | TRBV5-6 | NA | TGTGCCAGCAGCTCCGGACAGGGTCCCAAGCAAGAGACCCAGTACTTC | CASSSGQGPKQETQYF
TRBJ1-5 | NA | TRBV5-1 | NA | TGCGCCAGCAGTCGCGATTATAGCAATCAGCCCCAGCATTTT | CASSRDYSNQPQHF
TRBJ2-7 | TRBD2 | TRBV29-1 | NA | TGCAGCGTTGAAGGGTCAGGGAGGGCATACGAGCAGTACTTC | CSVEGSGRAYEQYF
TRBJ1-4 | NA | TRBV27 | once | TGTGCCAGCAGTCGGTTCCCCGGGACTTCTAATGAAAAACTGTTTTTT | CASSRFPGTSNEKLFF
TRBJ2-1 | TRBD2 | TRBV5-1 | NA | TGCGCCAGCAGCTTGGCTACCAAACTATCTAGCGGATTTTACAATGAGCAGTTCTTC | CASSLATKLSSGFYNEQFF
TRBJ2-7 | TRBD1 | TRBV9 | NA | TGTGCCAGCAGCCCCCCGGCGGGACAGGACTACGAGCAGTACTTC | CASSPPAGQDYEQYF
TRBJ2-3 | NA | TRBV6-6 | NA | TGTGCCAGCAGAACCGCTAGCGAGCAGTATTTT | CASRTASEQYF
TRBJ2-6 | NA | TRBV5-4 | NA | TGTGCCAGCAGCGCGGAACAGGGCTCCGGGGCCAACGTCCTGACTTTC | CASSAEQGSGANVLTF
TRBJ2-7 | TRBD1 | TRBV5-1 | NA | TGCGCCAGCAGCTGGGACAGTCACTCCTCCTACGAGCAGTACTTC | CASSWDSHSSYEQYF
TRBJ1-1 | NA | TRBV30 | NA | TGTGCCTGGAGTGTCGGTCAGGGGATAGAAGCTTTCTTT | CAWSVGQGIEAFF
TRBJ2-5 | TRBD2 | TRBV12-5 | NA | TGTGCTAGTGGTTTCGGCGGGAGGGCCGGAGAGACCCAGTACTTC | CASGFGGRAGETQYF
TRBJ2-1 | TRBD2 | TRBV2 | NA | TGTGCCAGCAGTGGGCGGGGGGGCCCTTCCTACAATGAGCAGTTCTTC | CASSGRGGPSYNEQFF
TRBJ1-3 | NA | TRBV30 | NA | TGTGCCTGGAGTGTACGGGACACCATATATTTT | CAWSVRDTIYF
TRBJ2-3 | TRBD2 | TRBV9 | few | TGTGCCAGCAGCGTACCCCTAGCGGAGCTCACAGATACGCAGTATTTT | CASSVPLAELTDTQYF
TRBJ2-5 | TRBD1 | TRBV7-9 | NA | TGTGCCAGCAGCCCCGGAGGACAGGGGGCAGAGACCCAGTACTTC | CASSPGGQGAETQYF
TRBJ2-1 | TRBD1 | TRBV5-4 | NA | TGTGCCAGCAGCTTAACCGGGACAGGGTCGAATGAGCAGTTCTTC | CASSLTGTGSNEQFF
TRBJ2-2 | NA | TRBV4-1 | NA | TGCGCCAGCAGCCAAGAGCGGCTACCTTACACCGGGGAGCTGTTTTTT | CASSQERLPYTGELFF
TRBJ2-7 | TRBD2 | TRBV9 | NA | TGTGCCAGCTCGGGACTAGAAAACTACGAGCAGTACTTC | CASSGLENYEQYF
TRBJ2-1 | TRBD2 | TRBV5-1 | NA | TGCGCCAGCAGCCCCGGGGGGTCCTTAAAAAATGAGCAGTTCTTC | CASSPGGSLKNEQFF
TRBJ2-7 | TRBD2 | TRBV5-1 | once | TGCGCCAGCAGCTTGGCCCCGGCTAGCGGGAGCTACGAGCAGTACTTC | CASSLAPASGSYEQYF
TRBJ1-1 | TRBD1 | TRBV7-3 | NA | TGTGCCAGCAGCTTCGCAGGGGGCTCGAACACTGAAGCTTTCTTT | CASSFAGGSNTEAFF
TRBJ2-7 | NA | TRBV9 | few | TGTGCCAGCAGCGTTGGGGACAACGAGCAGTACTTC | CASSVGDNEQYF
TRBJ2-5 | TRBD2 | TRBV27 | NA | TGTGCCAGCAGTTTTGTAACCCCTAGCGGGGGGGAACAAGAGACCCAGTACTTC | CASSFVTPSGGEQETQYF
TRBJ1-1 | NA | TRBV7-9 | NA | TGTGCCAGCAGCTCCCAAGGGGTGCGACTGAATGCTTTCTTT | CASSSQGVRLNAFF
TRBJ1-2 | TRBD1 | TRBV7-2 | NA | TGTGCCAGCAGCGCCGGACAGGGGTTGTATGGCTACACCTTC | CASSAGQGLYGYTF
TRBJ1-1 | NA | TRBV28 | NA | TGTGCCAGCAGCCCGGGTGACAGGTTGAACACTGAAGCTTTCTTT | CASSPGDRLNTEAFF